These T cell receptor beta chains were read from a single sample in a study of shared clonotypes between healthy human individuals. Some clones are missing from TCRdb's copy, which holds only in-frame ones; the method was immunoSEQ multiplex PCR. The sample consists of millions of clones, more than 80% of them appearing once. The sample was naive CD4+ T cells from PBMCs. The receptor source for this set is a man younger than 35 in good health. Some clones in this sample may be carry-over from other donors' samples. The CDR3 runs from the conserved cysteine through the conserved F or W. D genes are given only for firm matches. Clone size is stated in some rows and not others, as once, few, many or a class when expanded.

>NA|TRBV5-1|NA|TRBJ2-3
TGCGCCAGCAGCCCTGGGGGGACTGGAACAGATACGCAGTATTTT
CASSPGGTGTDTQYF
>NA|TRBV4-1|once|TRBJ2-2
TGCGCCAGCAGCCGTTTCTTACAGGGGAACACCGGGGAGCTGTTTTTT
CASSRFLQGNTGELFF
>TRBD2|TRBV9|NA|TRBJ2-5
TGTGCCAGCAGCGTAGAGGGGAGTTCGGGAGGAGAGACCCAGTACTTC
CASSVEGSSGGETQYF
>NA|TRBV5-6|NA|TRBJ2-1
TGTGCCAGCACCAGGAGAGACACCTTCAATGAGCAGTTCTTC
CASTRRDTFNEQFF
>NA|TRBV5-1|NA|TRBJ2-2
TGCGCCAGCAGCTGGCAAACAGGGCGCGGCACCGGGGAGCTGTTTTTT
CASSWQTGRGTGELFF
>TRBD1|TRBV5-1|NA|TRBJ2-6
TGCGCCAGCAGCCAATCCCGACAGGGGGCGCTTGGTGGCTCTGGGGCCAACGTCCTGACTTTC
CASSQSRQGALGGSGANVLTF
>NA|TRBV28|NA|TRBJ2-7
TGTGCCAGCAGTTCAGTAAGACCGAAAGTCTACGAGCAGTACTTC
CASSSVRPKVYEQYF
>NA|TRBV5-4|NA|TRBJ2-3
TGTGCCAGCAGAACCACAGGGTCAGATACGCAGTATTTT
CASRTTGSDTQYF
>NA|TRBV6-5|NA|TRBJ1-5
TGTGCCAGCCCCCCTGTTTCTAGATGTCAGCCCCAGCATTTT
CASPPVSRCQPQHF
>NA|TRBV28|NA|TRBJ1-1
TGTGCCAGCAGTTGGATGCGGGGGGGAGCTTTCTTT
CASSWMRGGAFF
>NA|TRBV5-1|NA|TRBJ1-2
TGCGCCAGCAGCTTGAAGGGGTTGGGTGGCTACACCTTC
CASSLKGLGGYTF
>TRBD2|TRBV4-3|NA|TRBJ2-5
TGCGCCAGCAGCACAAGGACTAGCGGGGGTGAGGGGCCAGAGACCCAGTACTTC
CASSTRTSGGEGPETQYF
>TRBD2|TRBV7-3|NA|TRBJ2-5
TGTGCCAGCAGCTTCCTAGCGGGGAGTCGGGCCCAGTACTTC
CASSFLAGSRAQYF
>TRBD2|TRBV4-1|once|TRBJ2-5
TGCGCCAGCAGCTTAGCCGGGACTAGGGAAGAGACCCAGTACTTC
CASSLAGTREETQYF
>NA|TRBV10-1|NA|TRBJ1-1
TGCGCCAGCAGTGGATTTCGACAGTCTGAAGCTTTCTTT
CASSGFRQSEAFF
>TRBD1|TRBV29-1|NA|TRBJ1-5
TGCAGCGTGGGGGACAGCTATCAGCCCCAGCATTTT
CSVGDSYQPQHF
>NA|TRBV27|NA|TRBJ1-1
TGTGCCAGCAGCCTAACAGTTAACACTGAAGCTTTCTTT
CASSLTVNTEAFF
>TRBD2|TRBV5-1|NA|TRBJ2-1
TGCGCCAGCAGCTTGGCCGGGACTAGCAACTCCGAGCAGTTCTTC
CASSLAGTSNSEQFF
>TRBD2|TRBV23-1|NA|TRBJ2-2
TGCGCCAGCAGCCCGGCGGGGGGCGCCAACACCGGGGAGCTGTTTTTT
CASSPAGGANTGELFF
>NA|TRBV7-2|NA|TRBJ2-3
TGTGCCAGCAGGTTTAGCTTTAGCACAGATACGCAGTATTTT
CASRFSFSTDTQYF
>NA|TRBV5-1|NA|TRBJ1-1
TGCGCCAGCAGCTTGATGACGGGGGGCACTGAAGCTTTCTTT
CASSLMTGGTEAFF
>TRBD2|TRBV27|NA|TRBJ2-2
TGTGCCAGCAGTTTAACGGGGACTAGCGGGAGAGGTACCGGGGAGCTGTTTTTT
CASSLTGTSGRGTGELFF
>NA|TRBV7-8|NA|TRBJ1-2
TGTGCCAGCAGCTTATTCTCCAAAGGGGGGCAGGACTATGGCTACACCTTC
CASSLFSKGGQDYGYTF
>NA|TRBV10-3|NA|TRBJ1-4
TGTGCCATTGGGACGGCATTGGCAACTAATGAAAAACTGTTTTTT
CAIGTALATNEKLFF
>NA|TRBV6-1|NA|TRBJ1-5
TGTGCCAGCAGTGATTTGACCCGACCCCCCCAGCCCCAGCATTTT
CASSDLTRPPQPQHF
>TRBD2|TRBV6-1|NA|TRBJ2-1
TGTGCCAGCAGTGATCCGGGACTAGCGGGAAGGTCCTACAATGAGCAGTTCTTC
CASSDPGLAGRSYNEQFF
>NA|TRBV7-3|NA|TRBJ2-1
TGTGCCAGCAGTCCCCCCGGGACATTTAAAGAGCAGTTCTTC
CASSPPGTFKEQFF
>NA|TRBV19|NA|TRBJ1-5
TGTGCCAGTAGTATAGCGGGTCAGGGTTACAATCAGCCCCAGCATTTT
CASSIAGQGYNQPQHF
>NA|TRBV18|few|TRBJ2-1
TGTGCCAGCTCAGTAGCCATGTACAATGAGCAGTTCTTC
CASSVAMYNEQFF
>NA|TRBV10-2|NA|TRBJ1-1
TGCGCCAGCAGTGAGTTGTACGGGGAAGCTTTCTTT
CASSELYGEAFF
>NA|TRBV7-3|NA|TRBJ2-1
TGTGCCAGCAGCTTACTCGGTGGGAGAGGCGGTGAGCAGTTCTTC
CASSLLGGRGGEQFF
>NA|TRBV19|once|TRBJ2-5
TGTGCCAGTAGTATTTCCGGCAGCCGAGGGGAGACCCAGTACTTC
CASSISGSRGETQYF
>TRBD1|TRBV13|NA|TRBJ1-2
TGTGCCACACATAAAAGAGGACAGGGCAACTATGGCTACACCTTC
CATHKRGQGNYGYTF
>NA|TRBV30|NA|TRBJ2-7
TGTGCCTGGAGTGGGGCAGGGTGGAACGAGCAGTACTTC
CAWSGAGWNEQYF
>NA|TRBV9|once|TRBJ2-2
TGTGCCAGCAGCGTAGAGTCAGGGGGGGGCGGGGAGCTGTTTTTT
CASSVESGGGGELFF
>NA|TRBV6-5|NA|TRBJ1-1
TGTGCCAGCAGTTACGTCGGGCTGGGGGGAACTGAAGCTTTCTTT
CASSYVGLGGTEAFF
>NA|TRBV18|NA|TRBJ1-2
TGTGCCAGCTCACTAGTGAGTGCCAGTAACTATGGCTACACCTTC
CASSLVSASNYGYTF
>NA|TRBV5-4|NA|TRBJ2-3
TGTGCCAGCAGCTTGGTCCAATCGGGCATAGATACGCAGTATTTT
CASSLVQSGIDTQYF
>TRBD2|TRBV5-1|NA|TRBJ2-3
TGCGCCAGCAGCTTGGAGGCTAGCGGGGAGGATACGCAGTATTTT
CASSLEASGEDTQYF
>NA|TRBV5-1|NA|TRBJ1-2
TGCGCCAGCAGCTTGGCCAAGGGCGGCCTCTATGGCTACACCTTC
CASSLAKGGLYGYTF
>NA|TRBV7-2|few|TRBJ2-7
TGTGCCAGCAGCTTAGTTTCCTACGAGCAGTACTTC
CASSLVSYEQYF
>NA|TRBV28|few|TRBJ1-5
TGTGCCAGCCACAATCAGCCCCAGCATTTT
CASHNQPQHF
>NA|TRBV5-6|NA|TRBJ2-7
TGTGCCAGTGAAGAGGCTGCGATGGTGGAGCAGTACTTC
CASEEAAMVEQYF
>NA|TRBV4-2|once|TRBJ1-2
TGTGCCAGCAGCCAAGAGCCAGTTGGGGACCCTCGAAGTGGCTACACCTTC
CASSQEPVGDPRSGYTF
>TRBD1|TRBV7-2|NA|TRBJ1-2
TGTGCCAGCAGCCCTAGGACAGGGTTCCCCGCAAACTATGGCTACACCTTC
CASSPRTGFPANYGYTF
>NA|TRBV7-9|NA|TRBJ2-5
TGTGCCAGCAGCTTAGTGGTCTCGGAGACCCAGTACTTC
CASSLVVSETQYF
>NA|TRBV19|NA|TRBJ2-3
TGTGCCAGTAGTACCATAGCGAGAAGCACAGATACGCAGTATTTT
CASSTIARSTDTQYF
>TRBD2|TRBV10-3|NA|TRBJ2-1
TGTGCCATCAGTGGGTCTCCCAAGAGGGCTAGCGGGGTCTCCTACAATGAGCAGTTCTTC
CAISGSPKRASGVSYNEQFF